This T cell receptor beta chain was identified during a study of identical twins. Findings and limits, study-wide: Cross-sectional statistics underpinned the conclusions; the same donors were not followed.

TCRdb used MiXCR to reprocess the 5' RACE reads, holding one entry per CDR3 protein. The top ten hold roughly 2.8% of the sample, which has 450,000 or so distinct CDR3 sequences, approximately 25% seen once. This CDR3 is 14 amino acids long. The germline V gene has CDR1 MNHEY and CDR2 SVGAGI. Trimming removed 0 bases at V and 3 bases at J, with 6 bases between. Remarks on this clonotype: Its matching antigen is unknown.

The same data also contributed to another study, on T cells expressing NK-cell markers. As that report states: Among the eight sequenced donors, seven tested HCMV-seropositive and one tested seronegative.

The chain joins TRBV6-5 to TRBJ2-1; no clear D gene. The sequenced sample consisted of CD4+ T cells sorted from blood. The TCR sequence derives from a woman under 30 in good health. The CDR3 here is CASSYSKHYNEQFF. CDR3 bases: TGTGCCAGCAGTTACTCCAAACACTACAATGAGCAGTTCTTC.